This paragraph covers one TCR beta chain sequence. Its antigen is not identified. This sample stems from a study of cytomegalovirus exposure and HLA in healthy donors. Findings and limits, study-wide: A few CMV-associated chains proved CMV antigen-specific in vitro. The study put some 150 TCR beta chains on its list as cytomegalovirus-associated.

The method was immunoSEQ multiplex PCR; TCRdb's version includes in-frame clones alone and lacks a portion of them. This table has under 80,000 clones, approximately 94% appearing once. The CDR3 loop spans 14 amino acids. After removal of 3 bases from V and 2 bases from J, the junction contained 1 base not matched to a gene. Looked up from germline, CDR1 is SGHVS and CDR2 is FNYEAQ. The sequencing input was PBMCs. V usage is TRBV7-6 and J usage is TRBJ2-5; 9 bases map to TRBD1. The clonotype was recovered from a woman aged 18-29 years in good health and CMV-seropositive. The CDR3 nucleotides are TGTGCCAGCAGCTTGGGGACAGGGCAAGAGACCCAGTACTTC. Its protein is CASSLGTGQETQYF.